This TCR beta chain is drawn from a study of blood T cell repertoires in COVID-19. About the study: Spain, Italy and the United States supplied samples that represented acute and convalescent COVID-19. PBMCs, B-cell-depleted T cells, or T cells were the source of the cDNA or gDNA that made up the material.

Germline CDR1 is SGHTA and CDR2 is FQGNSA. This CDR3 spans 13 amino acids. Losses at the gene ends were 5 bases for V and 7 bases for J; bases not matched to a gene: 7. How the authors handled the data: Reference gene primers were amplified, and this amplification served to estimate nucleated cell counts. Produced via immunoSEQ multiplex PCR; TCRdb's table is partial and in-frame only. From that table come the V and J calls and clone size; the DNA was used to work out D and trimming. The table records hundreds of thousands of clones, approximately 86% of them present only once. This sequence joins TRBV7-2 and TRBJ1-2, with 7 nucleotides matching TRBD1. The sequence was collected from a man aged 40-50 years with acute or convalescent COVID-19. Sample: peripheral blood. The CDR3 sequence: CASSLQGLGGYTF. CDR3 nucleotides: TGTGCCAGCAGCCTACAGGGGTTGGGTGGCTACACCTTC.